This T cell receptor (beta chain) emerged from a study of Graves' ophthalmopathy and Graves' hyperthyroidism. Notes on the study in general: Also, most clonotypes expanded in the thyroid above 0.001 frequency appeared in blood.

This clonotype showed up many times. Its antigen is as yet unknown. TCR beta CDR3 regions were amplified from RNA transcripts. Amplification began with first-round RT-PCR using HTBI primers, then second-round multiplex PCR was performed. TCRdb fed the multiplex PCR reads into MiXCR, producing one record per CDR3 protein. The sample has 660,000 or so distinct CDR3 sequences, under 50% seen once. The ends were cut back, 6 bases at V and 5 bases at J, with 19 bases in the middle. The CDR3 extends over 15 amino acids. CDR1 is WSHSY and CDR2 is SAAADI in the germline V gene. Material for sequencing was peripheral blood. The genes are TRBV10-2 and TRBJ1-1; possibly TRBD1 for D (5 bases). This receptor was identified in an adult man with Graves' ophthalmopathy. The CDR3 is CASRRVPQGGTEAFF. The CDR3 DNA reads as TGCGCCAGCAGACGAGTCCCCCAGGGCGGGACTGAAGCTTTCTTT.